The clone carrying this T cell receptor (beta chain) was counted a few times. Its antigen is not identified. Germline CDR1 is SGDLS and CDR2 is YYNGEE. Trimming left V 0 bases short and J 0 bases short, with 18 bases between. The CDR3 contains 18 residues. Using immunoSEQ multiplex PCR, the repertoire was profiled, and TCRdb retains in-frame clones only, with some absent. The sample yields under 40,000 clones, about 70% seen once. This entry belongs to a study of vaccination effects on CD4 cells after COVID-19. Expansion with viral peptide pools was applied to antigen-specific CD4+ T cells by the ViraFEST assay prior to sequencing. Following an approximately 9-day culture, CD4+ T cells were purified. It was two doses of either the BNT162b2 or mRNA-1273 vaccine that participants received. Two million PBMC per well received approximately 10 IU/ml IL-2 and 8 to 10 ug/ml peptides in culture. Findings of the study overall: Only a single clone (1 of 255 vaccine-induced clones in healthy vaccinees) cross-reacted with common cold coronaviruses.

The source of this sequence is a human donor who received a COVID-19 vaccine. The V and J genes are TRBV9 and TRBJ1-2; D ambiguous. The source material was CD4+ T cells from PBMCs cultured with HCoV-229E spike peptides, sampled after COVID-19 vaccination. Here the CDR3 DNA reads TGTGCCAGCAGCGTAGATGTTCGAGCGCACACAGCTAACTATGGCTACACCTTC. This gives the protein CASSVDVRAHTANYGYTF. Full variable domain (remainder filled in from reference TRBV9 and TRBJ1-2): DSGVTQTPKHLITATGQRVTLRCSPRSGDLSVYWYQQSLDQGLQFLIQYYNGEERAKGNILERFSAQQFPDLHSELNLSSLELGDSALYFCASSVDVRAHTANYGYTFGSGTRLTVV.